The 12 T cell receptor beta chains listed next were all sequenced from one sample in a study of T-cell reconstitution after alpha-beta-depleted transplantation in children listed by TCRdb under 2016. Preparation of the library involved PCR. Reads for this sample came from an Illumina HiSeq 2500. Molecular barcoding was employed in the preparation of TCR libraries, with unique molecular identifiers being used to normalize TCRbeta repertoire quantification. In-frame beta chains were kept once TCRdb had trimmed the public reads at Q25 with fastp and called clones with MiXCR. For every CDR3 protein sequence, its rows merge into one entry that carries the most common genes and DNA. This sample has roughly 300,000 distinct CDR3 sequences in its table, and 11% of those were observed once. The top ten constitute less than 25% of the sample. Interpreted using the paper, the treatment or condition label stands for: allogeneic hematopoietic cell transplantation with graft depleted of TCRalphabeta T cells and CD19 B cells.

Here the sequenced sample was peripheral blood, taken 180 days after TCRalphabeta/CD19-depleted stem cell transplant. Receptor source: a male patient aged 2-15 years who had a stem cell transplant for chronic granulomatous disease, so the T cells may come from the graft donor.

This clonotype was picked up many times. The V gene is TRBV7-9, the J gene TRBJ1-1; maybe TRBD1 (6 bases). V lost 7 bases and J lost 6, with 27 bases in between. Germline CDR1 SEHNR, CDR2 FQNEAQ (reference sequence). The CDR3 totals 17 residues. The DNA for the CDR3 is TGTGCCAGCAATAAACTCACGCACAGGGATCAGTATGCTGAAGCTTTCTTT. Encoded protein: CASNKLTHRDQYAEAFF.

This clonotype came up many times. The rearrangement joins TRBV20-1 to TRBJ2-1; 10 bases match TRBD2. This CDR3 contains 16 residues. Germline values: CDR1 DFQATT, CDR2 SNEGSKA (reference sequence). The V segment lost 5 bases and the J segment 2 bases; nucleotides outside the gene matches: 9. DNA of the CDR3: TGCAGTGCTCCACTTATAGCGGGAGGACCCTACAATGAGCAGTTCTTC. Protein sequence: CSAPLIAGGPYNEQFF.

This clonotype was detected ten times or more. CDR3 amino acids: CASRTSGTYEQYF. The CDR3 DNA follows: TGTGCCAGCAGGACTAGCGGCACCTACGAGCAGTACTTC. The chain joins TRBV6-1 to TRBJ2-7; 9 nucleotides align to TRBD2. Germline V gives CDR1 MNHNS, CDR2 SASEGT. Unmatched junction bases numbered 2, after V lost 6 bases and J lost 2 bases. CDR3 length: 13 residues.

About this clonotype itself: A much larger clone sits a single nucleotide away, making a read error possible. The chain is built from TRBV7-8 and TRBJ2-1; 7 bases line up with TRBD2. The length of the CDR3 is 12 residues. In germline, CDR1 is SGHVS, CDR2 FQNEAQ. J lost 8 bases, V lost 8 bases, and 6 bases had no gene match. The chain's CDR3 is CASGRGLDEQFF. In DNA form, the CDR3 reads TGTGCCAGCGGCCGCGGACTAGATGAGCAGTTCTTC.

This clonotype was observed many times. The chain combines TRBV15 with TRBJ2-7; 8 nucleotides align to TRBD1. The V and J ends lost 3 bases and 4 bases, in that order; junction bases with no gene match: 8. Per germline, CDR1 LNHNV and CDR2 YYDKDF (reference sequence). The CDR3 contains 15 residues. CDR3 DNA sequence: TGTGCCACCAGCAGTCACGACAGGGGTTTGTACGAGCAGTACTTC. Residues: CATSSHDRGLYEQYF.

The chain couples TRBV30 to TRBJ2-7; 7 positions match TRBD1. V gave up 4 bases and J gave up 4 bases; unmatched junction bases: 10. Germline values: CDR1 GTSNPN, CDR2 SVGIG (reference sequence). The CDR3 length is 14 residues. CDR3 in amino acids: CAWKGGDRTYEQYF. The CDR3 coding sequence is TGTGCCTGGAAAGGTGGGGACAGAACTTACGAGCAGTACTTC.

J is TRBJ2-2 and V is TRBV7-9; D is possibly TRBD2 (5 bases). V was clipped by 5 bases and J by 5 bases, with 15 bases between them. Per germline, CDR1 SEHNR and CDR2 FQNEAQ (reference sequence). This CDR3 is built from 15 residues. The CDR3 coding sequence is TGTGCCAGCAGCCCCCCTGGGAGCGGTACCGGGGAGCTGTTTTTT. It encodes CASSPPGSGTGELFF.

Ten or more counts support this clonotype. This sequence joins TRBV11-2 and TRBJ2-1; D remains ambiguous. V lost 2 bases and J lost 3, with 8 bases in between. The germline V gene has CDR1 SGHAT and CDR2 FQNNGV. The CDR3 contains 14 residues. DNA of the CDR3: TGTGCCAGCAGCTTAATGACCAGCTACAATGAGCAGTTCTTC. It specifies CASSLMTSYNEQFF. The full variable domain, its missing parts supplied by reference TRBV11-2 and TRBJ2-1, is EAGVAQSPRYKIIEKRQSVAFWCNPISGHATLYWYQQILGQGPKLLIQFQNNGVVDDSQLPKDRFSAERLKGVDSTLKIQPAKLEDSAVYLCASSLMTSYNEQFFGPGTRLTVL.

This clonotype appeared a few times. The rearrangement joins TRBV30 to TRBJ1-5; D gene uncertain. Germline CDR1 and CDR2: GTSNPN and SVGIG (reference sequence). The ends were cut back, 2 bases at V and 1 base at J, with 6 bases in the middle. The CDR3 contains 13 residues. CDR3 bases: TGTGCCTGGAGTACCGGGAGCAATCAGCCCCAGCATTTT. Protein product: CAWSTGSNQPQHF.

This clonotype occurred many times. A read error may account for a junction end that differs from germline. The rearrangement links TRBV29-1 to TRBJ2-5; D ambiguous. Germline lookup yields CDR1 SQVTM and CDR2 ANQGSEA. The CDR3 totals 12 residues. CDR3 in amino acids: CSVVYTQGTQYF. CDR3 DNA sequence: TGCAGCGTTGTATACACACAAGGGACCCAGTACTTC.

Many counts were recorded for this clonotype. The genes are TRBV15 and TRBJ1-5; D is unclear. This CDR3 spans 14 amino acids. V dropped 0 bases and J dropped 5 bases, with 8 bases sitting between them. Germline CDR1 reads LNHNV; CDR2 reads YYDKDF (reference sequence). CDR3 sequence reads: CATSRESRDQPQHF. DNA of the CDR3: TGTGCCACCAGCAGAGAGTCGAGGGATCAGCCCCAGCATTTT. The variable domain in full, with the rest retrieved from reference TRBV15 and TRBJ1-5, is DAMVIQNPRYQVTQFGKPVTLSCSQTLNHNVMYWYQQKSSQAPKLLFHYYDKDFNNEADTPDNFQSRRPNTSFCFLDIRSPGLGDTAMYLCATSRESRDQPQHFGDGTRLSIL.

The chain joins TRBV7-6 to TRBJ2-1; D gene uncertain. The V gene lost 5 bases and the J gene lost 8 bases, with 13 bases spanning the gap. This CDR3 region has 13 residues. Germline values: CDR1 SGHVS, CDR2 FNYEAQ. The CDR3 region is CASSQTAWYEQFF. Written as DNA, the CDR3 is TGTGCCAGCAGCCAAACTGCTTGGTATGAGCAGTTCTTC.